A selection of T cell receptor beta chains follows, all from one sample in a study of CD8 T cells in Susac syndrome. TCRdb re-called the immunoSEQ multiplex PCR reads with MiXCR, one entry per CDR3 protein. This table holds 130,000 or so distinct CDR3 sequences, around 96% found once. Sequencing used CD4+ T cells from PBMCs. The source of these receptors is a human donor with Susac syndrome. CDR3s include the opening cysteine and the closing phenylalanine or tryptophan. D genes are given only for firm matches. Some rows have no size entry. The others give once, few or many, or a class for an expanded clone.

cdr3_aa cdr3_nt j_call d_call v_call clone_size
CSVVGLAGGYNEQFF TGCAGCGTCGTGGGACTAGCGGGAGGTTACAATGAGCAGTTCTTC TRBJ2-1 TRBD2 TRBV29-1 -
CASSPEGGRISYEQYF TGTGCCAGCAGTCCCGAAGGCGGCCGGATCTCCTACGAGCAGTACTTC TRBJ2-7 - TRBV9 -
CASSFADPGANVLTF TGTGCCAGCAGTTTTGCGGATCCCGGGGCCAACGTCCTGACTTTC TRBJ2-6 - TRBV28 -
CAWRGPIGETQYF TGTGCCTGGAGGGGGCCTATCGGAGAGACCCAGTACTTC TRBJ2-5 - TRBV30 -
CASSSVLKGFTGELFF TGTGCCAGCAGTTCAGTCCTGAAGGGATTTACCGGGGAGCTGTTTTTT TRBJ2-2 - TRBV6-5 -
CSVERAAGELFF TGCAGCGTTGAAAGGGCGGCCGGGGAGCTGTTTTTT TRBJ2-2 - TRBV29-1 few
CASSTGGYEQYF TGTGCCAGCTCCACAGGGGGCTACGAGCAGTACTTC TRBJ2-7 TRBD1 TRBV18 -
CASSGTGRETQYF TGTGCCAGCAGTGGGACAGGGAGAGAGACCCAGTACTTC TRBJ2-5 TRBD1 TRBV2 once
CAWSPTGSQPQHF TGTGCCTGGAGTCCAACAGGGTCTCAGCCCCAGCATTTT TRBJ1-5 - TRBV30 -
CATSTYSLPDIQYF TGTGCCACCAGTACTTACAGTTTACCGGACATTCAGTACTTC TRBJ2-4 - TRBV24-1 -
CSVDNRGSEAFF TGCAGCGTCGACAATCGAGGGAGTGAAGCTTTCTTT TRBJ1-1 - TRBV29-1 -
CASSQRPGRGLNEKLFF TGTGCCAGCAGTCAACGACCTGGCCGGGGGCTGAATGAAAAACTGTTTTTT TRBJ1-4 - TRBV9 -
CASSPMMSYNEQFF TGTGCCAGCAGCCCCATGATGTCGTACAATGAGCAGTTCTTC TRBJ2-1 - TRBV12-3/TRBV12-4 -
CASSQWVTYGYTF TGTGCCAGCAGCCAATGGGTGACCTATGGCTACACCTTC TRBJ1-2 - TRBV3-1 -
CASSYSGIRLAGVDNEQFF TGTGCCAGCAGTTACTCAGGCATTCGACTAGCGGGAGTCGACAATGAGCAGTTCTTC TRBJ2-1 TRBD2 TRBV6-5 -
CASSSAGRQYF TGTGCCAGTAGTAGTGCGGGAAGGCAGTACTTC TRBJ2-4 - TRBV19 -
CAWRDRVGIETQYF TGTGCCTGGAGGGACAGGGTCGGGATAGAGACCCAGTACTTC TRBJ2-5 TRBD1 TRBV30 -
CASSQAPAVVGYTF TGTGCCAGCAGCCAAGCACCCGCCGTTGTTGGCTACACCTTC TRBJ1-2 - TRBV14 -
CATSRDSALRTMNTEAFF TGTGCCACCAGCAGAGACAGCGCCTTGAGGACGATGAACACTGAAGCTTTCTTT TRBJ1-1 - TRBV15 once
CASSLRGTGELFF TGTGCCAGCAGCTTAAGGGGCACCGGGGAGCTGTTTTTT TRBJ2-2 - TRBV6-5 -
CASSPRQGSTEAFF TGCGCCAGCAGCCCGCGACAGGGATCCACTGAAGCTTTCTTT TRBJ1-1 TRBD1 TRBV5-1 -
CASSPRGTDTQYF TGTGCCAGCTCACCACGGGGCACAGATACGCAGTATTTT TRBJ2-3 - TRBV18 few
CAARTGSTQYF TGTGCCGCCAGAACAGGGAGTACGCAGTATTTT TRBJ2-3 - TRBV15 -
CASSLTGRADTQYF TGTGCCAGCAGCTTGACAGGGCGGGCAGATACGCAGTATTTT TRBJ2-3 - TRBV5-4 -
CASSSHPGVQETQYF TGTGCCAGCAGCTCCCATCCGGGGGTCCAAGAGACCCAGTACTTC TRBJ2-5 - TRBV7-9 -
CASSHLDGCYTF TGTGCCAGCAGCCACCTCGACGGTTGCTACACCTTC TRBJ1-2 - TRBV3-1 -
CASSSLTGSGTDTQYF TGCGCCAGCAGCTCCCTTACAGGGTCGGGCACAGATACGCAGTATTTT TRBJ2-3 - TRBV5-1 once
CSARDLRGESGYTF TGCAGTGCTAGAGATCTGAGGGGGGAGAGTGGCTACACCTTC TRBJ1-2 - TRBV20-1 -
CASSFAGRGVGSYEQYF TGTGCCAGCAGCTTTGCGGGGCGAGGGGTAGGGTCCTACGAGCAGTACTTC TRBJ2-7 - TRBV12-1 -
CASSQGGAGDDYGYTF TGTGCCAGCAGCCAAGGTGGGGCCGGGGATGACTATGGCTACACCTTC TRBJ1-2 - TRBV4-2 -
CSAGFQGHEQFF TGCAGCGCTGGGTTTCAGGGGCATGAGCAGTTCTTC TRBJ2-1 - TRBV29-1 -
CASSALAGEGATQYF TGTGCCAGCAGCGCGCTAGCGGGAGAAGGGGCTACGCAGTATTTT TRBJ2-3 TRBD2 TRBV7-9 -
CSAPTSGKNNEQFF TGCAGTGCTCCTACTAGCGGGAAGAACAATGAGCAGTTCTTC TRBJ2-1 TRBD2 TRBV20-1 -
CATRARDRAGYTF TGTGCCACCCGAGCCCGGGACAGGGCTGGCTACACCTTC TRBJ1-2 TRBD1 TRBV15 -
CAIQGSYEQYF TGTGCCATCCAGGGCTCCTACGAGCAGTACTTC TRBJ2-7 - TRBV10-3 -
CASRSLRDIQYF TGTGCCAGCAGGTCTTTAAGGGACATTCAGTACTTC TRBJ2-4 - TRBV25-1 -
CASSSEAASGKGDTQYF TGCGCCAGCAGCTCAGAGGCCGCTAGCGGAAAGGGGGATACGCAGTATTTT TRBJ2-3 TRBD2 TRBV4-3 -
CAWSVPLDRGGNQPQHF TGTGCCTGGAGTGTACCCCTGGACAGGGGAGGGAATCAGCCCCAGCATTTT TRBJ1-5 TRBD1 TRBV30 once
CASSRGLSGANVLTF TGTGCCAGCAGCCGGGGGCTATCTGGGGCCAACGTCCTGACTTTC TRBJ2-6 - TRBV5-6 once
CSARGQDYGYTF TGCAGTGCTAGGGGGCAGGACTATGGCTACACCTTC TRBJ1-2 - TRBV20-1 -
CATSRDQGTNQPQHF TGTGCCACCAGCAGAGATCAGGGAACGAATCAGCCCCAGCATTTT TRBJ1-5 - TRBV15 -
CASSRTGLSTEAFF TGTGCCAGCAGCCGGACCGGGCTCAGCACTGAAGCTTTCTTT TRBJ1-1 - TRBV5-6 -
CAISAIMTGPVAEAFF TGTGCCATCAGTGCCATAATGACAGGCCCTGTGGCTGAAGCTTTCTTT TRBJ1-1 - TRBV10-3 -
CASSEAVLRSYEQYF TGTGCCAGCAGTGAAGCGGTTCTTCGCTCCTACGAGCAGTACTTC TRBJ2-7 - TRBV2 -
CSASEGRIRQPQHF TGCAGTGCTAGTGAGGGCAGGATACGCCAGCCCCAGCATTTT TRBJ1-5 - TRBV20-1 -
CASSASRYEQYF TGTGCCAGCAGTGCCAGCAGATACGAGCAGTACTTC TRBJ2-7 - TRBV2 -
CATSGSRSNQPQHF TGTGCCACCTCCGGGTCCAGATCCAATCAGCCCCAGCATTTT TRBJ1-5 - TRBV15 -
CATRGSHTGELFF TGTGCCACTAGGGGGTCGCACACCGGGGAGCTGTTTTTT TRBJ2-2 - TRBV24-1 -
CSVGGPYTEAFF TGCAGTGTAGGGGGCCCTTACACTGAAGCTTTCTTT TRBJ1-1 TRBD1 TRBV20-1 -
CASSVDEGAYYGYTF TGTGCCAGCAGCGTAGATGAGGGGGCGTACTATGGCTACACCTTC TRBJ1-2 TRBD1 TRBV9 -
CASSQAGQGSYEQYF TGTGCCAGCAGCCAAGCAGGACAGGGCTCCTACGAGCAGTACTTC TRBJ2-7 TRBD1 TRBV4-2 -
CASSLAGSTDTQYF TGTGCCAGCAGCTTAGCGGGAAGCACAGATACGCAGTATTTT TRBJ2-3 TRBD2 TRBV3-1 few
CAWKGSTDTQYF TGTGCCTGGAAAGGAAGCACAGATACGCAGTATTTT TRBJ2-3 - TRBV30 -